This entry lists 6 T cell receptor beta chains sequenced from one sample in a study of post-analysis software for immune sequencing data. Their recognized antigens are unknown. General study findings and limits: Patients carried several TRBV segments more frequently than controls did, and TRBV5-6, TRBV5-1 and TRBV20-1 were among them.

cDNA libraries for TCR beta contained unique molecular identifiers. One entry per CDR3 protein results from TCRdb running MiXCR on the PCR reads. The sample holds about 820,000 distinct CDR3 sequences, roughly half seen once. The sample consisted of blood. The source is a girl aged 5 to 17 with multiple sclerosis.

This rearrangement joins TRBV29-1 to TRBJ1-2, with 7 bases fitting TRBD1. Germline-derived CDR1 and CDR2 are SQVTM and ANQGSEA. Unmatched junction bases numbered 7, after V lost 7 bases and J lost 8 bases. The length of the CDR3 is 11 residues. As DNA, the CDR3 is TGCAGCGACCGACAGGGAGGCGGCTACACCTTC. It specifies CSDRQGGGYTF.

The chain joins TRBV6-5 to TRBJ2-7; tentative D call: TRBD2 (6 bases). The germline CDR1 and CDR2 sequences are MNHEY and SVGAGI. This CDR3 region has 19 residues. The ends were cut back, 1 base at V and 2 bases at J, with 24 bases in the middle. The CDR3 nucleotides are TGTGCCAGCAGTTACTTATCACGACCGGGGGAGCCCCGAACCTACGAGCAGTACTTC. This translates into CASSYLSRPGEPRTYEQYF.

This clonotype has a handful of counts. The J gene is TRBJ2-7, the V gene TRBV5-5, with a weak D call TRBD2 (6 bases). Germline-derived CDR1 and CDR2 are SGHKS and YYEKEE (reference sequence). The CDR3 runs to 12 residues. V lost 3 bases to trimming and J lost 3 bases, with 7 bases between them. CDR3 DNA: TGTGCCAGCAGCTGGAGGGGCTACGAGCAGTACTTC. As protein: CASSWRGYEQYF.

The chain has TRBV29-1 and TRBJ1-1; 8 bases agree with TRBD1. The CDR3 covers 13 residues. The germline V gene has CDR1 SQVTM and CDR2 ANQGSEA. Losses at the gene ends were 6 bases for V and 0 bases for J; bases not matched to a gene: 3. CDR3 region: CSVTGGVNTEAFF. The CDR3 bases are TGCAGCGTAACAGGGGGTGTGAACACTGAAGCTTTCTTT.

The chain carries TRBV6-5 and TRBJ2-7; a weak D match, TRBD1 (5 bases). The J call may be in error: the DNA end matches TRBJ2-4 better. There are 15 residues in the CDR3. From germline, CDR1 is MNHEY and CDR2 SVGAGI. CDR3 sequence: CASSYRGIGQNIQYF. CDR3 DNA: TGTGCCAGCAGTTACAGGGGAATCGGTCAGAACATTCAGTACTTC.

The V gene is TRBV9, the J gene TRBJ2-1; weak D call: TRBD2 (6 bases). V was trimmed by 4 bases and J by 7 bases, leaving 12 bases between them. The CDR3 is 13 amino acids. Germline lookup yields CDR1 SGDLS and CDR2 YYNGEE. In nucleotides, the CDR3 is TGTGCCAGCAGCCTGGGACTCCCAAATGAGCAGTTCTTC. Translation gives CASSLGLPNEQFF.